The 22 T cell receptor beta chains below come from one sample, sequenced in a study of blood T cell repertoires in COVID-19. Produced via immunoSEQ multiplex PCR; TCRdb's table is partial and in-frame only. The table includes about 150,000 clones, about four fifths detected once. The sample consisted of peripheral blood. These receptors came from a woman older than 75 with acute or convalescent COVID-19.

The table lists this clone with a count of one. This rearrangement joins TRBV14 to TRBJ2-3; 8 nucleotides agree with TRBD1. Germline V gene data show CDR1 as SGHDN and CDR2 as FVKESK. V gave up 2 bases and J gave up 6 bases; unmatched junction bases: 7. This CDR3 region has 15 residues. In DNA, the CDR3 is TGTGCCAGCAGCCAAAGAACAGGGGGAAGGGATACGCAGTATTTT. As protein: CASSQRTGGRDTQYF.

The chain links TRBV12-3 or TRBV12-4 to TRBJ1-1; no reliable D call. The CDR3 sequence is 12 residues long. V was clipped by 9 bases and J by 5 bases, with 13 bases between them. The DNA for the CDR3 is TGTGCCAGTGGAGTCGGGGAGACTGAAGCTTTCTTT. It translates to CASGVGETEAFF.

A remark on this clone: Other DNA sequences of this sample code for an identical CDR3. CDR3 DNA: TGTGCCAGCAGCTTATTCGGGACAGGGCCCTACGAGCAGTACTTC. Amino acids: CASSLFGTGPYEQYF. The J gene is TRBJ2-7, the V gene TRBV7-2; TRBD1 matches 9 bases. Germline trimming cut 2 bases from V and 2 bases from J; bases unmatched to any gene: 4. Per the germline V gene, CDR1 is SGHTA and CDR2 is FQGNSA. The CDR3 is 15 residues long.

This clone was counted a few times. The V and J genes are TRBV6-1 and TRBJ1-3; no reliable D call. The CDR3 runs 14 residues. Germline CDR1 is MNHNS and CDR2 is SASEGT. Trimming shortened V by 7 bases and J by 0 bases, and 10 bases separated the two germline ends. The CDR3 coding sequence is TGTGCCAGCACCGCGTCCGTCTCTGGAAACACCATATATTTT. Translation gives CASTASVSGNTIYF.

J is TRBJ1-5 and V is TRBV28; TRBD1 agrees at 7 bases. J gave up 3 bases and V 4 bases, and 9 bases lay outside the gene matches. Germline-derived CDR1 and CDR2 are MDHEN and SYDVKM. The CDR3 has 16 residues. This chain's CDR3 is CASSSLPGGYNQPQHF. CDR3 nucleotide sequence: TGTGCCAGCAGTTCCCTCCCAGGGGGATACAATCAGCCCCAGCATTTT.

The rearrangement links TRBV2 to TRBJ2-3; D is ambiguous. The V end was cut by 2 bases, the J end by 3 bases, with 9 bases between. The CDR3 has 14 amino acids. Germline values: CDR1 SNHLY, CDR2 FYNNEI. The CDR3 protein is CASSELIATDTQYF. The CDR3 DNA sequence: TGTGCCAGCAGTGAACTAATTGCAACAGATACGCAGTATTTT.

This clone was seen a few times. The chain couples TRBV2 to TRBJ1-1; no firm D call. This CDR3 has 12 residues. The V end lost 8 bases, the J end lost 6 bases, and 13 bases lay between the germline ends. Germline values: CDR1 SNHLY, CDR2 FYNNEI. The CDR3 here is CASGFLDAEAFF. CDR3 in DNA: TGTGCCAGCGGCTTTCTTGATGCTGAAGCTTTCTTT.

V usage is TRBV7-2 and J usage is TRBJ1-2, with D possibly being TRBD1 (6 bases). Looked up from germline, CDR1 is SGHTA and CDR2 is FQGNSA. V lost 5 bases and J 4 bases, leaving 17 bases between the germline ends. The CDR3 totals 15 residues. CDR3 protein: CASSPDRDIRYGYTF. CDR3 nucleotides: TGTGCCAGCAGCCCCGACCGGGACATACGCTATGGCTACACCTTC.

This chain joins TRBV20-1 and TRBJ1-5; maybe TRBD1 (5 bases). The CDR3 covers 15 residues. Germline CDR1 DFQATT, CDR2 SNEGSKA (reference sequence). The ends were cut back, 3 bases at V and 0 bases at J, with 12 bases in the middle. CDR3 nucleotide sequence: TGCAGTGCTAGTAGGGGCCCGTATAGCAATCAGCCCCAGCATTTT. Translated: CSASRGPYSNQPQHF.

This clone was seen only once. The CDR3 reads CASSFGRGSSQPQHF. The CDR3 region has the DNA TGTGCCAGCAGCTTTGGCCGGGGGTCCAGTCAGCCCCAGCATTTT. This sequence joins TRBV7-9 and TRBJ1-5, with D possibly being TRBD1 (5 bases). Trimming took off 3 bases at V and 6 bases at J, with 15 bases between the two ends. CDR3 size: 15 residues. CDR1 and CDR2 (germline): SEHNR, FQNEAQ (reference sequence).

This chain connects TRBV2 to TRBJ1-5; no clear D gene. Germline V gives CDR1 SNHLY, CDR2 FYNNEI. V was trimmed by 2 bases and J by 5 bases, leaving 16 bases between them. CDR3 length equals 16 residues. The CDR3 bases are TGTGCCAGCAGTGAATATCTGGTGGGAGGCGATCAGCCCCAGCATTTT. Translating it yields CASSEYLVGGDQPQHF.

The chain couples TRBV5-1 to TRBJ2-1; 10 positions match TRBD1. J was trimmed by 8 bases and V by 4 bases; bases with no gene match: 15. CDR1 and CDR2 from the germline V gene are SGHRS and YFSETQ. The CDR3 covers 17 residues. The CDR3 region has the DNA TGCGCCAGCAGCATCCAAGCCGGGACAGGGGTCATGGATGAGCAGTTCTTC. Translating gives CASSIQAGTGVMDEQFF.

In nucleotides, the CDR3 is TGTGCCAGTAGTATCCGACTAGCACAAGAGACCCAGTACTTC. Protein product: CASSIRLAQETQYF. The chain couples TRBV19 to TRBJ2-5, with 7 nucleotides matching TRBD2. This CDR3 has 14 residues. Trimming at V came to 3 bases and at J to 2 bases, leaving 3 bases not matched to a gene. CDR1 and CDR2 (germline): LNHDA, SQIVND (reference sequence). The whole variable domain, filled in from reference TRBV19 and TRBJ2-5, reads DGGITQSPKYLFRKEGQNVTLSCEQNLNHDAMYWYRQDPGQGLRLIYYSQIVNDFQKGDIAEGYSVSREKKESFPLTVTSAQKNPTAFYLCASSIRLAQETQYFGPGTRLLVL.

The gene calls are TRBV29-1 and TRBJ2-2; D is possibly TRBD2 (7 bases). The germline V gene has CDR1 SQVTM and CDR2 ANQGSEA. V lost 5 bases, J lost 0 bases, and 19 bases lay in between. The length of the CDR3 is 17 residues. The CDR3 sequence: CSVRTRRGAANTGELFF. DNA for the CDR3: TGCAGCGTTCGAACGCGCCGGGGGGCGGCGAACACCGGGGAGCTGTTTTTT.

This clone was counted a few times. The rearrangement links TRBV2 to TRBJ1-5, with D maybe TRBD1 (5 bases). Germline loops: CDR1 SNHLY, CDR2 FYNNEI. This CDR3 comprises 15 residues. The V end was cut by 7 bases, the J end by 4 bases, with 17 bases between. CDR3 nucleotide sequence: TGTGCCAGCACCCTCGGGGGTTTGAGGAATCAGCCCCAGCATTTT. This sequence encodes CASTLGGLRNQPQHF.

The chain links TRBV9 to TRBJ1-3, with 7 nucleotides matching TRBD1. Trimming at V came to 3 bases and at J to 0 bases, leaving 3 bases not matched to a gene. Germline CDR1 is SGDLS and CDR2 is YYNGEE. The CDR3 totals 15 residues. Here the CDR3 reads CASSGGQRSGNTIYF. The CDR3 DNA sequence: TGTGCCAGCAGCGGGGGACAGCGCTCTGGAAACACCATATATTTT.

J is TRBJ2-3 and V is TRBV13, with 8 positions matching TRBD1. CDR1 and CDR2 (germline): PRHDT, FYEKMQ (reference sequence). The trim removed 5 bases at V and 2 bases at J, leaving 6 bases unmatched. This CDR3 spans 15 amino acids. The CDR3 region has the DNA TGTGCCAGCAGCCCAGGGACAGGTTACACAGATACGCAGTATTTT. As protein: CASSPGTGYTDTQYF.

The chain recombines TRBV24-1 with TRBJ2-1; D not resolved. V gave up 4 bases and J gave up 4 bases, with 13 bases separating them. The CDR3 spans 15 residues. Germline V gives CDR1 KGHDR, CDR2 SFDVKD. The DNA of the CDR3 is TGTGCCACCAGTGAACCAACCGGAGCGTACAATGAGCAGTTCTTC. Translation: CATSEPTGAYNEQFF.

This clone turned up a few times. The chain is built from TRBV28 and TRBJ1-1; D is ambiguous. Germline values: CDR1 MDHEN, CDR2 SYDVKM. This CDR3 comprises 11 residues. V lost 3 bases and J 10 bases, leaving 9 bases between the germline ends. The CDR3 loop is CASSFLSLAFF. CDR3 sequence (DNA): TGTGCCAGCAGTTTTTTGTCCCTAGCTTTCTTT.

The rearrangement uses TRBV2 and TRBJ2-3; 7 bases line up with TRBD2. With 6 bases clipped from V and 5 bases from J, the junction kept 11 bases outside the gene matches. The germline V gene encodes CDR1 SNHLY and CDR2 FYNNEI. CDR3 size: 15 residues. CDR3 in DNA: TGTGCCAGCAGGTCAGGACTAGGGTGGGGAGATACGCAGTATTTT. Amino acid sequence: CASRSGLGWGDTQYF.

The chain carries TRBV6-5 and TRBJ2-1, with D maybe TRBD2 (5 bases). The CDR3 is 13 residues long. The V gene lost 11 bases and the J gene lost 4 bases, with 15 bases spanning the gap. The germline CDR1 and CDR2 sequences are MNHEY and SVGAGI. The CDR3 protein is CAAAPGEYNEQFF. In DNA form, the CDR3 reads TGTGCCGCTGCGCCTGGGGAGTACAATGAGCAGTTCTTC.

The CDR3 region is CASSPRLAGETQYF. CDR3 bases: TGTGCCAGCAGCCCTAGACTAGCGGGAGAGACCCAGTACTTC. V and J are TRBV6-2 or TRBV6-3 and TRBJ2-5; 10 nucleotides line up with TRBD2. The CDR3 spans 14 residues. From germline, CDR1 is MNHEY and CDR2 SVGEGT. Unmatched junction bases numbered 5, after V lost 6 bases and J lost 4 bases.